This paragraph covers one T cell receptor beta chain sequence. Its antigen is not identified. Authors' methods: Filtering differed for immunoSEQ, which gave only junction sequences without quality scores. The data were produced by immunoSEQ multiplex PCR, yet TCRdb's version contains in-frame clones alone and is incomplete. V and J calls and clone size are given by that table; D and trimming were obtained from the DNA. The repertoire consists of over 2 million clones, with 85% to 95% occurring once and the leading ten covering more than 0.35%. A CD45RA-negative memory subset and a CD45RA+ naive subset were separated from the CD4+ cells. The sample is drawn from a study of shared clonotypes between healthy human individuals. The study, taken as a whole, reports: The low donor count limited represented genetic and exposure-history diversity. Estimated richness was generally greater in naive than memory subsets.

The CDR3 totals 14 residues. The V end was cut by 3 bases, the J end by 7 bases, with 13 bases between. CDR1 and CDR2 from the germline V gene are SGHTA and FQGNSA. The TCR sequence derives from a man aged 18-30 years in good health. Some clones in this sample may be carry-over from other donors' samples. V is TRBV7-2 and J is TRBJ2-1; D may be TRBD2 (5 bases). Material: naive CD4+ T cells from PBMCs. Subset indicated: CD45RA+ positively selected. CDR3 coding DNA: TGTGCCAGCAGCTTCCTCAGCGGAACTAATGAGCAGTTCTTC. Protein: CASSFLSGTNEQFF.